Each of the 8 T cell receptor beta chains below was sequenced from the same sample in a study of cytomegalovirus exposure and HLA in healthy donors. A multiplex PCR was run with 60 Vbeta primers and 13 Jbeta primers. The protocol was immunoSEQ multiplex PCR, while the TCRdb copy is restricted to in-frame clones and leaves out a portion. The sample lists a few hundred thousand clones; roughly 86% were seen once. Sequences were obtained from PBMCs. Every receptor here comes from a woman aged 40-49 years in good health and CMV-seropositive.

The V gene is TRBV7-9, the J gene TRBJ2-1, with 15 positions matching TRBD2. CDR1 is SEHNR and CDR2 is FQNEAQ in the germline V gene (reference sequence). The CDR3 is made up of 14 amino acids. J gave up 7 bases and V 7 bases, and 2 bases lay outside the gene matches. The CDR3 reads CASTGTSGRNEQFF. The CDR3 DNA reads TGTGCCAGCACCGGGACTAGCGGGAGGAATGAGCAGTTCTTC.

This rearrangement joins TRBV15 to TRBJ1-5; 9 nucleotides line up with TRBD1. Trimming at V came to 2 bases and at J to 6 bases, leaving 8 bases not matched to a gene. This CDR3 has 16 amino acids. The germline gives CDR1 LNHNV, CDR2 YYDKDF (reference sequence). CDR3 sequence: CATSRTPGQGFQPQHF. The CDR3 DNA is TGTGCCACCAGCAGAACTCCGGGACAGGGTTTTCAGCCCCAGCATTTT.

This sequence joins TRBV7-9 and TRBJ2-7; 13 bases match TRBD2. CDR1 and CDR2 from the germline V gene are SEHNR and FQNEAQ (reference sequence). V was clipped by 1 base and J by 6 bases; unmatched bases: 3. The CDR3 is made up of 15 amino acids. CDR3 sequence (DNA): TGTGCCAGCAGCTTAGTGACTAGCGGGAGGCCCGAGCAGTACTTC. As protein: CASSLVTSGRPEQYF.

The CDR3 DNA is TGTGCCAGCAGTTACGTTGGCGGGGCCACAGATACGCAGTATTTT. This encodes CASSYVGGATDTQYF. The chain carries TRBV6-5 and TRBJ2-3, with TRBD2 as a possible D gene (6 bases). With 2 bases removed from V and 2 bases from J, the gap between germline ends came to 11 bases. There are 15 residues in the CDR3. CDR1 and CDR2 (germline): MNHEY, SVGAGI.

The CDR3 protein is CASKKREGQTYEQYF. CDR3 sequence (DNA): TGTGCCAGCAAAAAACGGGAGGGACAAACCTACGAGCAGTACTTC. V and J are TRBV6-5 and TRBJ2-7; the match to TRBD2 covers 8 bases. Trimming took 7 bases from V and 2 from J; bases not matched to a gene: 10. Germline V gives CDR1 MNHEY, CDR2 SVGAGI. The CDR3 spans 15 residues.

The chain is built from TRBV25-1 and TRBJ2-5; D is undetermined. Gene TRBJ2-7 matches the end of the DNA better, so the J call may be wrong. The CDR3 covers 17 residues. CDR1 MGHDK and CDR2 SYGVNS come from the germline V gene. The CDR3 region has the DNA TGTGCCAGCAGTGAATCCGGAGACCCTTCGAGCTCCTACGAGCAGTACTTC. Protein product: CASSESGDPSSSYEQYF.

The chain is built from TRBV5-1 and TRBJ1-1, with 7 bases that match TRBD1. The length of the CDR3 is 14 residues. Per germline, CDR1 SGHRS and CDR2 YFSETQ. J was trimmed by 4 bases and V by 5 bases; bases with no gene match: 8. CDR3 nucleotide sequence: TGCGCCAGCAGAAAGGGGGCGCAGGGCACTGAAGCTTTCTTT. Its protein is CASRKGAQGTEAFF.

This clone occurred once. The CDR3 DNA reads TGTGCCAGCAGCGCAACCGGGACAGCTAATTCACCCCTCCACTTT. Its protein product is CASSATGTANSPLHF. This chain links TRBV7-3 with TRBJ1-6; 7 bases agree with TRBD1. The junction had 7 bases not matched to a gene; V was cut back by 5 bases and J by 6 bases. This CDR3 has 15 amino acids. The germline V gene has CDR1 SGHTA and CDR2 FQGTGA.